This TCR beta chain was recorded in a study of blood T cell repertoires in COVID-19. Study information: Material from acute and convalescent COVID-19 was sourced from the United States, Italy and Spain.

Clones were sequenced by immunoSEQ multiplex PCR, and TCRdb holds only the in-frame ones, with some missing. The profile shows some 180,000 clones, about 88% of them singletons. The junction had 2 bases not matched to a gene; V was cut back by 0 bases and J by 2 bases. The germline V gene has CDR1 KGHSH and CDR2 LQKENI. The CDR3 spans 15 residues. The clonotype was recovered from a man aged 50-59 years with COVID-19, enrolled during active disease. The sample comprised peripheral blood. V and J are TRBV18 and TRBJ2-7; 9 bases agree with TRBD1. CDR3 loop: CASSPPWDRAYEQYF. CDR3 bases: TGTGCCAGCTCACCACCATGGGACAGGGCCTACGAGCAGTACTTC.